This T cell receptor beta chain came from a study of blood T cells in healthy people across ages. Overall study results and limits: The long-lived group displayed more naive CD4+ cells, plus higher diversity, than the aged donors did.

The sample holds a few counts of this clonotype. The target antigen is unknown. A second roughly 6 to 12 cycle PCR used barcoded and J-beta primers. In TCRdb, the 5' RACE reads were re-called with MiXCR into one record per CDR3 protein. The sample holds approximately 780,000 distinct CDR3 sequences, 20% to 30% seen once. The CDR3 contains 12 residues. These data were also reused for a study on T cells of mothers and their children. As reported in that work: There was no detection of any persistent microchimeric T cell clones.

The origin of this receptor is a boy aged 5-17 years in good health. The V and J genes are TRBV12-3 or TRBV12-4 and TRBJ2-1, with D tentatively TRBD2 (5 bases). The J call may be incorrect, as the DNA end agrees better with TRBJ2-5. Input material: blood. The CDR3 DNA reads as TGTGCCAGTGGATTGGGAGAGGAGACCCAGTACTTC. Translated: CASGLGEETQYF.